Shown below are 3 T cell receptor beta chains from a single sample sequenced in a study of T cell responses to AZD1222 COVID-19 vaccine. Assay used: immunoSEQ multiplex PCR; TCRdb lists only in-frame clones, some missing. The sample holds about 120,000 clones, 85% to 95% seen once. This material consisted of peripheral blood, taken on day 0 of AZD1222 vaccination. These receptors were obtained from an adult in good health.

The table lists this clone with a few counts. V usage is TRBV21-1 and J usage is TRBJ2-3; the DNA was not compared with TRBD1, the D call given in the table. TRBV21-1 counts as a pseudogene. This CDR3 comprises 14 residues. CDR3 sequence reads: CASSLERGGDTQYF. CDR3 nucleotide sequence: TGTGCCAGCAGCCTCGAACGAGGGGGTGATACGCAGTATTTT.

The rearrangement uses TRBV7-9 and TRBJ1-1; 8 positions agree with TRBD1. J was trimmed by 4 bases and V by 1 base; bases with no gene match: 8. The CDR3 is 16 residues long. The germline V gene has CDR1 SEHNR and CDR2 FQNEAQ (reference sequence). Written as DNA, the CDR3 is TGTGCCAGCAGCTTAGGACAGGGGAGGGGCGGCACTGAAGCTTTCTTT. Translating it yields CASSLGQGRGGTEAFF. Filled out from reference TRBV7-9 and TRBJ1-1, the complete variable domain reads DTGVSQNPRHKITKRGQNVTFRCDPISEHNRLYWYRQTLGQGPEFLTYFQNEAQLEKSRLLSDRFSAERPKGSFSTLEIQRTEQGDSAMYLCASSLGQGRGGTEAFFGQGTRLTVV.

The chain employs TRBV18 and TRBJ1-2; no clear D gene. CDR3 size: 13 residues. The germline V gene encodes CDR1 KGHSH and CDR2 LQKENI. Trimming took off 5 bases at V and 0 bases at J, with 7 bases between the two ends. CDR3 sequence: CASSEGANYGYTF. DNA of the CDR3: TGTGCCAGCTCAGAGGGAGCTAACTATGGCTACACCTTC.